The clone carrying this TCR beta chain was recorded only once. Per the study methods: Estimation of nucleated cell counts was performed using reference gene primer amplification. Assay: immunoSEQ multiplex PCR; the TCRdb copy retains only in-frame clones and omits some. From that table come the V and J calls and clone size; the DNA was used to work out D and trimming. Of a few hundred thousand clones in the sample, approximately 82% are singletons; the top ten hold less than 3.5%. This sample was taken from a study of blood T cell repertoires in COVID-19. Study summary: From the United States, Italy and Spain came samples of acute and convalescent COVID-19. Sample material is recorded as cDNA or gDNA derived from T cells, B-cell-depleted T cells, or PBMCs.

From germline, CDR1 is LGHDT and CDR2 YNNKEL (reference sequence). The V end was cut by 1 base, the J end by 9 bases, with 14 bases between. The length of the CDR3 is 14 residues. The rearrangement links TRBV3-1 (or the pseudogene TRBV3-2) to TRBJ2-3; D is possibly TRBD2 (6 bases). This receptor was taken from a woman aged 18-30 years with acute or convalescent COVID-19. Sequenced sample: peripheral blood. The CDR3 is CASSQGRDPGTQYF. CDR3 nucleotides: TGTGCCAGCAGCCAAGGGAGGGACCCAGGGACGCAGTATTTT.